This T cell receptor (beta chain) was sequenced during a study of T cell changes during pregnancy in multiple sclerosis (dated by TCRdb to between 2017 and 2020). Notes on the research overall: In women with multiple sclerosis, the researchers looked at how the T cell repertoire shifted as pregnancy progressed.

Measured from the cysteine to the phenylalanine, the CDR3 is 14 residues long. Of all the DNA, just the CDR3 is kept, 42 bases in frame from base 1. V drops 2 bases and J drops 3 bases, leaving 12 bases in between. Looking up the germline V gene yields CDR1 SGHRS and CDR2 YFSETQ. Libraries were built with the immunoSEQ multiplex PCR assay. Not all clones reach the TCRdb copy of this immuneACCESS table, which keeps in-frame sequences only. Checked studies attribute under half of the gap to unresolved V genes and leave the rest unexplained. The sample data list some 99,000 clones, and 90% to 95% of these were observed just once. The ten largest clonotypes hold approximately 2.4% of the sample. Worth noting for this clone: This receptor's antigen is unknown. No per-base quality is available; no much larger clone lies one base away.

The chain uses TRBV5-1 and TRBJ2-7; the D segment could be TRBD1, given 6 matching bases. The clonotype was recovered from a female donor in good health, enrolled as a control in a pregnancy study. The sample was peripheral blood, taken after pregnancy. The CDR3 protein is CASSFTGNIYEQYF. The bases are TGCGCCAGCAGCTTCACAGGGAACATCTACGAGCAGTACTTC. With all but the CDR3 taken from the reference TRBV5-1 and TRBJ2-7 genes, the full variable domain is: KAGVTQTPRYLIKTRGQQVTLSCSPISGHRSVSWYQQTPGQGLQFLFEYFSETQRNKGNFPGRFSGRQFSNSRSEMNVSTLELGDSALYLCASSFTGNIYEQYFGPGTRLTVT.